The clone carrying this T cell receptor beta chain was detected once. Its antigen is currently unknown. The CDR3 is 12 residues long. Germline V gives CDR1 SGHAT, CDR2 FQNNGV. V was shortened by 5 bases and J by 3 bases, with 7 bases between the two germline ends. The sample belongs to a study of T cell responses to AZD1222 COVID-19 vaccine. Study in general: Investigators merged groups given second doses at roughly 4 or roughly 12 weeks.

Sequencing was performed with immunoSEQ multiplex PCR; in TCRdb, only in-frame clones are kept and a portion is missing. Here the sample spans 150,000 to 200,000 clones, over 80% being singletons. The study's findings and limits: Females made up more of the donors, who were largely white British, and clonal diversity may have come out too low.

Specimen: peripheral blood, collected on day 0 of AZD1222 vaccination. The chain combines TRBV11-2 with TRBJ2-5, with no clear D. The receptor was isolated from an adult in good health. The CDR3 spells CASSRNEETQYF. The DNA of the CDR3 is TGTGCCAGCAGCCGGAACGAAGAGACCCAGTACTTC.